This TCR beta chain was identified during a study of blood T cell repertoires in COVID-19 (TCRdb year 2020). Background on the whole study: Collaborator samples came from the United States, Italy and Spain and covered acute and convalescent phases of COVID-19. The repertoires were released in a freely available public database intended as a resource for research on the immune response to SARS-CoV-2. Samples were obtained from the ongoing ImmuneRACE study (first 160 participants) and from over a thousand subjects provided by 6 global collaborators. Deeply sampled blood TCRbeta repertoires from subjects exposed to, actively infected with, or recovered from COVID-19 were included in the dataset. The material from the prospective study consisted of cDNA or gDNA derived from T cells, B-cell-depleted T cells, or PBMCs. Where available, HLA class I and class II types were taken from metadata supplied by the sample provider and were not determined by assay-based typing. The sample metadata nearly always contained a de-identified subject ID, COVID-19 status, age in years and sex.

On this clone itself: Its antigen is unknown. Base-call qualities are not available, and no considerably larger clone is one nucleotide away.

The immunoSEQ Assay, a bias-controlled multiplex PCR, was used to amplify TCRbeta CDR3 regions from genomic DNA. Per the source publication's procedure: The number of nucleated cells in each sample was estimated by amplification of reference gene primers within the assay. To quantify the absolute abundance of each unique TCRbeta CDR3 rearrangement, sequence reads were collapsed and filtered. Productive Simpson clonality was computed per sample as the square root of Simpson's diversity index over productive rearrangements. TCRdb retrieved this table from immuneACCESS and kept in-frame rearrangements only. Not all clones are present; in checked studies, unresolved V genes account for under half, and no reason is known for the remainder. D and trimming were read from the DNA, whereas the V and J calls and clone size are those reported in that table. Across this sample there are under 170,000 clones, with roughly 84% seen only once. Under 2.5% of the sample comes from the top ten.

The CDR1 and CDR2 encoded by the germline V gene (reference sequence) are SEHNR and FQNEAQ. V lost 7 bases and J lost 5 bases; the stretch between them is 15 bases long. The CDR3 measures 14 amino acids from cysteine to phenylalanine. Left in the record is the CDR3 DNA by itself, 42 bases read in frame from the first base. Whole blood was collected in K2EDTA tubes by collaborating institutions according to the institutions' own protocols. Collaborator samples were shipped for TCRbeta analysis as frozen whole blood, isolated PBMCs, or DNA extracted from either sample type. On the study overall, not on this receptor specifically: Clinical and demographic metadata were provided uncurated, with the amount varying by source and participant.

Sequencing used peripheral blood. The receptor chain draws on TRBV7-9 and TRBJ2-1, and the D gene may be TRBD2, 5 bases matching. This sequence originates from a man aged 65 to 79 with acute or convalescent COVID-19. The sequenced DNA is TGTGCCAGCAACTCGGGATTCACGAACAATGAGCAGTTCTTC. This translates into CASNSGFTNNEQFF. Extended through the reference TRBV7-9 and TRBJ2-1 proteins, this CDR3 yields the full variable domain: DTGVSQNPRHKITKRGQNVTFRCDPISEHNRLYWYRQTLGQGPEFLTYFQNEAQLEKSRLLSDRFSAERPKGSFSTLEIQRTEQGDSAMYLCASNSGFTNNEQFFGPGTRLTVL.